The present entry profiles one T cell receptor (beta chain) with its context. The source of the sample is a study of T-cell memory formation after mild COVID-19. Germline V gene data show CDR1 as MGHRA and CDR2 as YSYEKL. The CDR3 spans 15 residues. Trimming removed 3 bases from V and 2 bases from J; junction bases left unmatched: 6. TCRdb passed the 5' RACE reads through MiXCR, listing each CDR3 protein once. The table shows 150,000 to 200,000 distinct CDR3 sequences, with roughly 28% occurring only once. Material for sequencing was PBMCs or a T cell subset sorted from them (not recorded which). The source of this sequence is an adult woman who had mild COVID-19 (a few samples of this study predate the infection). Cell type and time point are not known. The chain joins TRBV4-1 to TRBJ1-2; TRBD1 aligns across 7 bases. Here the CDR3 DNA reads TGCGCCAGCAGCCAGAGTGCGGGACAGAACTATGGCTACACCTTC. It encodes CASSQSAGQNYGYTF.